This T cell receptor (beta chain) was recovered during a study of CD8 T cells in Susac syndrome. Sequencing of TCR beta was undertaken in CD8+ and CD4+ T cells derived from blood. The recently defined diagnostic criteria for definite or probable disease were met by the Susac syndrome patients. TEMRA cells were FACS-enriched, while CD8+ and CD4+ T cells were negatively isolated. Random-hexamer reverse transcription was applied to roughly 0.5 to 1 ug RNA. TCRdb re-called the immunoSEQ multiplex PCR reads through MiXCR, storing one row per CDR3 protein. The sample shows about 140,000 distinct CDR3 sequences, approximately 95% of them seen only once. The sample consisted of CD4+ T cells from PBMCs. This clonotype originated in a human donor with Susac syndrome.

The CDR3 DNA reads as TGTGCCAGCAGCGCAAACAGGGGCCCTAAACCATACGAGCAGTACTTC. Translated, it gives CASSANRGPKPYEQYF. The chain links TRBV9 to TRBJ2-7, with 7 bases aligning to TRBD1. V gave up 3 bases and J gave up 4 bases; unmatched junction bases: 13. The CDR3 totals 16 residues. In germline, CDR1 is SGDLS, CDR2 YYNGEE.